This T cell receptor (beta chain) came from a study of cytotoxic CD8 clonotypes in ibrutinib-treated CLL. Trimming removed 7 bases at V and 4 bases at J, with 19 bases between. The CDR3 runs to 16 residues. Germline lookup yields CDR1 MNHEY and CDR2 SMNVEV (reference sequence). Repertoires were generated with immunoSEQ multiplex PCR, while TCRdb's copy carries only in-frame clones and drops some. The data contain over 70,000 clones, about 86% of them singletons. The V call is TRBV27, the J call TRBJ2-2; D call uncertain. Source: PBMCs, taken before ibrutinib treatment. The sequence came from a human donor with chronic lymphocytic leukemia. The CDR3 region is CASTRNWNDGTGELFF. In DNA form, the CDR3 reads TGTGCCAGCACCCGGAACTGGAACGATGGCACCGGGGAGCTGTTTTTT.